These 18 T cell receptor beta chains share one sample of origin, sequenced in a study of blood T cell repertoires in COVID-19. Measured with immunoSEQ multiplex PCR; TCRdb has only the in-frame clones, and not every one. The sample comprises around 330,000 clones, 75% to 90% of which are singletons, and around 2% rests with the top ten. Source material: PBMCs or T cells enriched from blood (not recorded which). Receptors originate from a woman in her thirties who had been exposed to COVID-19.

The rearrangement links TRBV6-5 to TRBJ1-5; possible D gene TRBD1, 5 bases. V shed 6 bases and J shed 0 bases, with 12 bases lying between them. CDR1 is MNHEY, CDR2 SVGAGI, per germline. The CDR3 extends over 15 amino acids. The CDR3 here is CASRMEGNSNQPQHF. The CDR3 region has the DNA TGTGCCAGCAGGATGGAGGGGAATAGCAATCAGCCCCAGCATTTT.

This chain links TRBV30 with TRBJ1-4, with D tentatively TRBD1 (5 bases). Trimming cost V 1 base and J 3 bases, with 6 bases left between them. CDR1 and CDR2 from the germline V gene are GTSNPN and SVGIG (reference sequence). The CDR3 runs to 13 residues. CDR3 region: CAWSGQPNEKLFF. The CDR3 nucleotides are TGTGCCTGGAGTGGACAGCCTAATGAAAAACTGTTTTTT.

J is TRBJ2-2 and V is TRBV18; perhaps TRBD1 as D (6 bases). Germline values: CDR1 KGHSH, CDR2 LQKENI. The germline V and J ends were trimmed by 4 bases and 1 base, with 7 bases remaining between them. The CDR3 has 14 residues. This chain's CDR3 is CASSLQGNTGELFF. The DNA of the CDR3 is TGTGCCAGCTCACTACAGGGGAACACCGGGGAGCTGTTTTTT. Full variable domain (remainder filled in from reference TRBV18 and TRBJ2-2): NAGVMQNPRHLVRRRGQEARLRCSPMKGHSHVYWYRQLPEEGLKFMVYLQKENIIDESGMPKERFSAEFPKEGPSILRIQQVVRGDSAAYFCASSLQGNTGELFFGEGSRLTVL.

This clone was observed a few times. This sequence joins TRBV10-3 and TRBJ2-2, with D perhaps matching TRBD1 (6 bases). The CDR3 totals 16 residues. Germline V gene lookup returns CDR1 ENHRY and CDR2 SYGVKD. V dropped 0 bases and J dropped 1 base, with 9 bases sitting between them. CDR3 sequence reads: CAISESLTGNTGELFF. The CDR3 nucleotides are TGTGCCATCAGTGAGTCGCTGACAGGGAACACCGGGGAGCTGTTTTTT.

This chain uses TRBV7-2 with TRBJ1-2, with 9 positions matching TRBD1. This CDR3 spans 15 amino acids. With V trimmed by 4 bases and J by 3 bases, 6 bases remained unmatched. Germline V gene data show CDR1 as SGHTA and CDR2 as FQGNSA. The chain's CDR3 is CASSSRRTGDYGYTF. In nucleotides, the CDR3 is TGTGCCAGCAGCTCCCGCCGGACAGGGGACTATGGCTACACCTTC. The full variable domain, in which reference TRBV7-2 and TRBJ1-2 provide the parts outside the CDR3, is GAGVSQSPSNKVTEKGKDVELRCDPISGHTALYWYRQSLGQGLEFLIYFQGNSAPDKSGLPSDRFSAERTGGSVSTLTIQRTQQEDSAVYLCASSSRRTGDYGYTFGSGTRLTVV.

The count of this clone is one. The chain uses TRBV2 and TRBJ2-1; D remains unclear. Deletions cut 7 bases from V and 2 bases from J, with 12 bases between. CDR3 length equals 14 residues. Germline assignment: CDR1 SNHLY and CDR2 FYNNEI. The CDR3 loop reads CASKLYGPYNEQFF. The DNA of the CDR3 is TGTGCCAGCAAGTTGTATGGGCCCTACAATGAGCAGTTCTTC.

Only a few counts were recorded for this clone. The V and J genes are TRBV3-1 (or the pseudogene TRBV3-2) and TRBJ1-2; D may be TRBD1 (6 bases). V shed 4 bases and J shed 4 bases, with 16 bases lying between them. CDR1 and CDR2 from the germline V gene are LGHDT and YNNKEL (reference sequence). The CDR3 contains 15 residues. This CDR3 is CASSPGQHSGYGYTF. The DNA of the CDR3 is TGTGCCAGCAGCCCCGGACAGCATTCAGGCTATGGCTACACCTTC.

The chain links TRBV30 to TRBJ2-3, with TRBD1 identical over 7 bases. This CDR3 is 17 amino acids long. CDR1 GTSNPN and CDR2 SVGIG come from the germline V gene (reference sequence). J gave up 1 base and V 2 bases, and 12 bases lay outside the gene matches. In DNA form, the CDR3 reads TGTGCCTGGAGTCCTACCGACAGGGAGTACGGCACAGATACGCAGTATTTT. The encoded protein is CAWSPTDREYGTDTQYF.

The chain couples TRBV3-1 (or the pseudogene TRBV3-2) to TRBJ1-6; tentatively, D is TRBD1 (5 bases). V was cut by 0 bases and J by 10 bases, with 10 bases left in between. This CDR3 has 14 residues. Germline assignment: CDR1 LGHDT and CDR2 YNNKEL (reference sequence). The CDR3 region has the DNA TGTGCCAGCAGCCAAGACAGGGTCTGGTCACCCCTCCACTTT. This translates into CASSQDRVWSPLHF.

This clone was seen more than once but under ten times. The rearrangement joins TRBV14 to TRBJ2-7; D perhaps matches TRBD1 (5 bases). From germline, CDR1 is SGHDN and CDR2 FVKESK. V lost 5 bases and J lost 2, with 13 bases in between. This CDR3 is built from 14 residues. CDR3 DNA sequence: TGTGCCAGCAGCGCACGACAGTTTACCTACGAGCAGTACTTC. It translates to CASSARQFTYEQYF.

The rearrangement uses TRBV19 and TRBJ2-5; D call uncertain. This CDR3 spans 14 amino acids. V was shortened by 7 bases and J by 1 base, with 13 bases between the two germline ends. Germline loops: CDR1 LNHDA, CDR2 SQIVND (reference sequence). The CDR3 protein is CASNRRNRQETQYF. CDR3 DNA sequence: TGTGCCAGTAACAGACGGAACCGCCAAGAGACCCAGTACTTC.

CDR3 sequence (DNA): TGTGCCAGCAGCACTACAGGGGGCTCTTTCCGCCCAAACATTCAGTACTTC. It encodes CASSTTGGSFRPNIQYF. The rearrangement links TRBV13 to TRBJ2-4; 9 nucleotides line up with TRBD1. CDR3 size: 17 residues. With 5 bases clipped from V and 6 bases from J, the junction kept 14 bases outside the gene matches. Looked up from germline, CDR1 is PRHDT and CDR2 is FYEKMQ (reference sequence).

The V call is TRBV4-2, the J call TRBJ2-7; TRBD2 matches at 11 bases. The CDR3 is made up of 21 amino acids. With 1 base clipped from V and 1 base from J, the junction kept 18 bases outside the gene matches. The germline CDR1 and CDR2 sequences are LGHNA and YNFKEQ. The CDR3 DNA follows: TGTGCCAGCAGCCAAGTTAAACTGAGGGAGACTAGCGGGGATTTTTCCTACGAGCAGTACTTC. Its protein is CASSQVKLRETSGDFSYEQYF.

This clone was counted a single time. The chain is built from TRBV7-9 and TRBJ2-1; no definite D call. Trimming shortened V by 5 bases and J by 13 bases, and 15 bases separated the two germline ends. The germline V gene has CDR1 SEHNR and CDR2 FQNEAQ (reference sequence). The CDR3 totals 12 residues. CDR3 nucleotides: TGTGCCAGCAGCCGAGCACGGTTGAGACAGTTCTTC. Translation: CASSRARLRQFF.

On this clone itself: The identical CDR3 is also encoded by other nucleotide sequences in the sample. The chain's CDR3 is CASSQETSGYNEQFF. The CDR3 DNA reads as TGTGCCAGCAGCCAAGAGACTAGCGGGTACAATGAGCAGTTCTTC. J is TRBJ2-1 and V is TRBV3-1 (or the pseudogene TRBV3-2), with TRBD2 matching over 10 bases. The V and J ends lost 0 bases and 4 bases, in that order; junction bases with no gene match: 0. The CDR3 loop spans 15 amino acids. In germline, CDR1 is LGHDT, CDR2 YNNKEL (reference sequence).

J is TRBJ2-7 and V is TRBV4-1; D is unresolved. Germline V gene data show CDR1 as MGHRA and CDR2 as YSYEKL. V dropped 0 bases and J dropped 8 bases, with 8 bases sitting between them. The CDR3 totals 12 residues. CDR3 nucleotide sequence: TGCGCCAGCAGCCAAGATATGTTCCAGCAGTACTTC. Residues: CASSQDMFQQYF.

As for this clone: Different DNA sequences within this sample yield the same CDR3. The gene calls are TRBV24-1 and TRBJ2-7; 10 positions match TRBD1. V dropped 2 bases and J dropped 3; count of bases not matched to a gene: 3. The CDR3 runs to 15 residues. Per the germline V gene, CDR1 is KGHDR and CDR2 is SFDVKD. DNA for the CDR3: TGTGCCACCAGTGATTCCGGGACAGGGGACTACGAGCAGTACTTC. It encodes CATSDSGTGDYEQYF.

This chain uses TRBV7-9 with TRBJ2-2; 13 bases agree with TRBD2. CDR3 length: 17 amino acids. Germline assignment: CDR1 SEHNR and CDR2 FQNEAQ (reference sequence). V dropped 5 bases and J dropped 5; count of bases not matched to a gene: 8. CDR3 region: CASSPTSGRPGTGELFF. CDR3 nucleotides: TGTGCCAGCAGCCCGACTAGCGGGAGGCCGGGTACCGGGGAGCTGTTTTTT.